A single sample is the source of the 26 T cell receptor beta chains below, sequenced in a study of T-cell memory formation after mild COVID-19. MiXCR, applied by TCRdb to the 5' RACE reads, yields one record per CDR3 protein. The sample yields some 190,000 distinct CDR3 sequences, roughly 17% seen once. The sample taken for sequencing was PBMCs or a T cell subset sorted from them (not recorded which). Receptor source: an adult woman who had mild COVID-19 (a few samples of this study predate the infection). Cell type and time point are not known.

This clonotype was detected a few times. The V call is TRBV21-1, the J call TRBJ2-1; the DNA was not compared with TRBD1, the D call given in the table. TRBV21-1 is labeled a pseudogene. The CDR3 totals 16 residues. CDR3 loop: CASSKALGTGVNEQFF. In DNA form, the CDR3 reads TGTGCCAGCAGCAAAGCGCTAGGGACAGGGGTCAATGAGCAGTTCTTC.

This clonotype was picked up many times. The DNA of the CDR3 is TGCGCCAGCAGCTTTCGTCCCGGGACTGGTAACAATGAGCAGTTCTTC. Its protein product is CASSFRPGTGNNEQFF. This chain joins TRBV5-1 and TRBJ2-1; a possible D gene is TRBD2 (6 bases). CDR1 and CDR2 (germline): SGHRS, YFSETQ. Trimming removed 2 bases at V and 5 bases at J, with 17 bases between. This CDR3 has 16 amino acids.

The chain employs TRBV7-2 and TRBJ1-1; the match to TRBD1 covers 7 bases. This CDR3 has 16 residues. V lost 1 base, J lost 0 bases, and 5 bases stayed unmatched. Germline V gene sequence: CDR1 SGHTA, CDR2 FQGNSA. CDR3 region: CASSLGGRGMNTEAFF. The CDR3 DNA sequence: TGTGCCAGCAGCTTAGGTGGCAGGGGGATGAACACTGAAGCTTTCTTT.

This clonotype was seen a handful of times. The genes are TRBV6-5 and TRBJ2-7, with 11 bases aligning to TRBD2. The CDR3 covers 15 residues. Germline V lookup: CDR1 MNHEY, CDR2 SVGAGI. The V segment lost 4 bases and the J segment 4 bases; nucleotides outside the gene matches: 6. The DNA of the CDR3 is TGTGCCAGCAGTTCTAGACTAGCGGGGAAATACGAGCAGTACTTC. Its translation is CASSSRLAGKYEQYF.

The rearrangement joins TRBV9 to TRBJ2-3, with a possible D match to TRBD1 (6 bases). The CDR3 runs to 12 residues. Germline V gene sequence: CDR1 SGDLS, CDR2 YYNGEE. V was cut by 4 bases and J by 4 bases, with 7 bases left in between. DNA of the CDR3: TGTGCCAGCAGCCGGACAGCAGATACGCAGTATTTT. This sequence encodes CASSRTADTQYF.

This chain uses TRBV20-1 with TRBJ1-1; 10 bases fit TRBD1. Germline CDR1 is DFQATT and CDR2 is SNEGSKA (reference sequence). The CDR3 has 14 amino acids. V shed 6 bases and J 3 bases; nucleotides not matched to a gene: 7. The CDR3 protein is CSAGTGVWDTEAFF. The CDR3 region has the DNA TGCAGTGCCGGGACAGGGGTTTGGGACACTGAAGCTTTCTTT.

The table lists this clonotype with many counts. The genes are TRBV7-9 and TRBJ2-6; TRBD2 is a possible D gene (5 bases). The CDR3 contains 17 residues. The germline V and J ends were trimmed by 2 bases and 1 base, with 12 bases remaining between them. Germline V lookup: CDR1 SEHNR, CDR2 FQNEAQ (reference sequence). Here the CDR3 DNA reads TGTGCCAGCAGCTTAAGGACTGTTCAATCTGGGGCCAACGTCCTGACTTTC. Translated, it gives CASSLRTVQSGANVLTF.

Regarding this clonotype: One junction end disagrees with the germline gene, perhaps due to a read error. The V and J genes are TRBV12-3 or TRBV12-4 and TRBJ1-2; the D gene is possibly TRBD1 (5 bases). The CDR3 length is 14 residues. The CDR3 bases are TGTGTCAGCAGTTTATCCGGGACCTACCATGGCTACACCTTC. Translating gives CVSSLSGTYHGYTF.

In its sample, this clonotype was seen a few times. A junction end diverges from the germline sequence, so it may reflect a read error. This chain connects TRBV6-5 to TRBJ2-7, with D unclear. The CDR3 has 11 residues. Germline CDR1 MNHEY, CDR2 SVGAGI. In nucleotides, the CDR3 is TGTGCCAGCAGTGACTCCTACGAGCAGTACTTC. Its translation: CASSDSYEQYF.

CDR3 sequence (DNA): TGCGCCAGCAGCTCGACAGGGTTCCGCGAGCAGTACTTC. Its protein is CASSSTGFREQYF. This chain uses TRBV5-1 with TRBJ2-7; 7 nucleotides align to TRBD1. Trimming cost V 3 bases and J 6 bases; bases outside gene matches: 6. This CDR3 spans 13 amino acids. CDR1 and CDR2 (germline): SGHRS, YFSETQ.

The count of this clonotype is one. J is TRBJ2-1 and V is TRBV11-2, with D unclear. V gave up 6 bases and J gave up 11 bases, with 17 bases separating them. This CDR3 has 13 amino acids. Germline assignment: CDR1 SGHAT and CDR2 FQNNGV. The CDR3 nucleotides read TGTGCCAGCAGTCTTAGCCGGGTGCAGAAGCAGTTCTTC. It codes for CASSLSRVQKQFF.

This clonotype was counted only a few times. The genes are TRBV12-3 or TRBV12-4 and TRBJ2-1; 8 bases align to TRBD1. V gave up 5 bases and J gave up 5 bases; unmatched junction bases: 2. This CDR3 is 13 amino acids long. The CDR3 nucleotides read TGTGCCAGCAGTCGGACAGGGAACAATGAGCAGTTCTTC. Its protein product is CASSRTGNNEQFF.

This clonotype was observed a handful of times. The V call is TRBV12-3 or TRBV12-4, the J call TRBJ2-7, with 8 bases matching TRBD1. With 3 bases clipped from V and 4 bases from J, the junction kept 5 bases outside the gene matches. The CDR3 extends over 14 amino acids. DNA of the CDR3: TGTGCCAGCAGTTTGAGACAGGGGAGGTACGAGCAGTACTTC. Encoded protein: CASSLRQGRYEQYF.

The chain uses TRBV4-2 and TRBJ1-1; no clear D gene. CDR1 is LGHNA, CDR2 YNFKEQ, per germline. V was trimmed by 2 bases and J by 3 bases, leaving 10 bases between them. The length of the CDR3 is 14 residues. The CDR3 reads CASSQRLGYTEAFF. The CDR3 DNA reads as TGTGCCAGCAGCCAAAGGTTGGGTTACACTGAAGCTTTCTTT.

This clonotype occurred a few times. The genes are TRBV12-3 or TRBV12-4 and TRBJ1-1; 9 bases fit TRBD1. The CDR3 totals 15 residues. V was pared by 5 bases and J by 3 bases, with 7 bases of the junction left unmatched. CDR3 sequence reads: CASSISGTGYTEAFF. The CDR3 region has the DNA TGTGCCAGCAGTATTTCCGGGACAGGGTACACTGAAGCTTTCTTT.

The chain carries TRBV5-1 and TRBJ1-2; 8 bases line up with TRBD1. J lost 4 bases, V lost 2 bases, and 1 base had no gene match. Germline V gives CDR1 SGHRS, CDR2 YFSETQ. The CDR3 has 13 residues. The CDR3 DNA is TGCGCCAGCAGCTTCGGGACAGGCTATGGCTACACCTTC. Translating it yields CASSFGTGYGYTF.

This clonotype was found a few times. The rearrangement links TRBV4-2 to TRBJ2-7; D is unclear. V dropped 3 bases and J dropped 2 bases, with 17 bases sitting between them. The germline CDR1 and CDR2 sequences are LGHNA and YNFKEQ. CDR3 size: 16 residues. In nucleotides, the CDR3 is TGTGCCAGCAGCCACCCCGCTGGGCCGGCGACCTACGAGCAGTACTTC. Translation gives CASSHPAGPATYEQYF.

In this sample, this clonotype turned up a few times. This rearrangement joins TRBV29-1 to TRBJ2-3; D call uncertain. This CDR3 region has 15 residues. Looked up from germline, CDR1 is SQVTM and CDR2 is ANQGSEA. V shed 2 bases and J shed 7 bases, with 19 bases lying between them. The CDR3 sequence is CSVEISRTSVNTQYF. CDR3 sequence (DNA): TGCAGCGTTGAAATCAGCCGAACATCCGTGAATACGCAGTATTTT.

This clonotype was detected only a few times. V usage is TRBV5-1 and J usage is TRBJ2-5; maybe TRBD2 (6 bases). The CDR3 is 15 residues long. Germline loops: CDR1 SGHRS, CDR2 YFSETQ. Trimming pared 4 bases from V and 1 base from J, leaving 14 bases between. CDR3 sequence reads: CASSPTPGVQETQYF. For the CDR3, the DNA is TGCGCCAGCAGCCCGACCCCGGGGGTCCAAGAGACCCAGTACTTC.

This clonotype occurred a few times. V and J are TRBV5-5 and TRBJ2-3; 9 nucleotides agree with TRBD2. Germline CDR1 SGHKS, CDR2 YYEKEE (reference sequence). This CDR3 spans 15 amino acids. Losses at the gene ends were 2 bases for V and 1 base for J; bases not matched to a gene: 2. The CDR3 sequence is CASSFAGGGTDTQYF. The CDR3 DNA sequence: TGTGCCAGCAGCTTCGCGGGAGGGGGCACAGATACGCAGTATTTT.

This clonotype has only a few counts. The CDR3 DNA reads as TGCGCCAGCAGCCAAGATCGGGTCAGGAACACTGAAGCTTTCTTT. It yields the protein CASSQDRVRNTEAFF. V is TRBV4-3 and J is TRBJ1-1; unclear D gene. This CDR3 is 15 amino acids long. V shed 0 bases and J shed 1 base, with 9 bases lying between them. Germline CDR1 is LGHNA and CDR2 is YSLEER.

This clonotype was detected a few times. J is TRBJ2-3 and V is TRBV5-1; 8 positions agree with TRBD1. The V gene end was trimmed by 4 bases and the J gene end by 6 bases; junction bases not matched to a gene: 7. This CDR3 is built from 14 residues. The germline V gene encodes CDR1 SGHRS and CDR2 YFSETQ. In DNA, the CDR3 is TGCGCCAGCAGCCCTGGACAGGGCGCGGATACGCAGTATTTT. This translates into CASSPGQGADTQYF.

This clonotype was detected ten times or more. The V call is TRBV3-1, the J call TRBJ2-3; D gene ambiguous. This CDR3 contains 14 residues. The germline V gene has CDR1 LGHDT and CDR2 YNNKEL (reference sequence). V dropped 2 bases and J dropped 0 bases, with 6 bases sitting between them. Written as DNA, the CDR3 is TGTGCCAGCAGCCAAACCTCTAGCACAGATACGCAGTATTTT. As protein: CASSQTSSTDTQYF.

Only a few counts were recorded for this clonotype. The V call is TRBV7-2, the J call TRBJ2-3; 9 positions match TRBD2. V lost 1 base to trimming and J lost 4 bases; unmatched junction nucleotides: 9. This CDR3 has 17 amino acids. CDR1 SGHTA and CDR2 FQGNSA come from the germline V gene. The CDR3 reads CASSLGGLAGISDTQYF. CDR3 bases: TGTGCCAGCAGCTTAGGAGGGCTAGCGGGGATATCAGATACGCAGTATTTT.

This clonotype has a handful of counts. The chain has TRBV2 and TRBJ2-3, with D unresolved. CDR1 SNHLY and CDR2 FYNNEI come from the germline V gene. This CDR3 region has 15 residues. With 7 bases removed from V and 0 bases from J, the gap between germline ends came to 14 bases. CDR3 DNA sequence: TGTGCCAGCAAACCGACGGTATCTAGCACAGATACGCAGTATTTT. Translating it yields CASKPTVSSTDTQYF.

The chain couples TRBV24-1 to TRBJ2-1, with 10 bases fitting TRBD1. The V and J ends lost 3 bases and 4 bases, in that order; junction bases with no gene match: 5. This CDR3 has 16 amino acids. Germline lookup yields CDR1 KGHDR and CDR2 SFDVKD. The CDR3 reads CATSDPSDRGYNEQFF. CDR3 DNA: TGTGCCACCAGTGATCCATCGGACAGGGGGTACAATGAGCAGTTCTTC.